This passage covers 15 T cell receptor beta chains from one sample sequenced in a study of siplizumab effects on memory and regulatory T cells. The data were produced by immunoSEQ multiplex PCR, yet TCRdb's version contains in-frame clones alone and is incomplete. This sample has tens of thousands of clones, with 93% found just once. The sequenced material came from CD8+ T cells sorted from blood. These receptors were collected from a human donor in good health.

The chain couples TRBV6-1 to TRBJ2-5, with TRBD2 matching 11 bases. Germline CDR1 reads MNHNS; CDR2 reads SASEGT. The CDR3 runs 15 residues. V was clipped by 3 bases and J by 2 bases; unmatched bases: 2. DNA of the CDR3: TGTGCCAGCAGTGATTTAGCGGGAGGGCAAGAGACCCAGTACTTC. Amino acids: CASSDLAGGQETQYF.

CDR3 in amino acids: CSALHRATEAFF. In nucleotides, the CDR3 is TGCAGCGCCCTACACAGGGCAACTGAAGCTTTCTTT. The V gene is TRBV29-1, the J gene TRBJ1-1, with D possibly being TRBD1 (6 bases). V was pared by 7 bases and J by 5 bases, with 14 bases between. There are 12 residues in the CDR3. CDR1 is SQVTM, CDR2 ANQGSEA, per germline. Supplemented by reference TRBV29-1 and TRBJ1-1, the full variable domain reads SAVISQKPSRDICQRGTSLTIQCQVDSQVTMMFWYRQQPGQSLTLIATANQGSEATYESGFVIDKFPISRPNLTFSTLTVSNMSPEDSSIYLCSALHRATEAFFGQGTRLTVV.

V usage is TRBV9 and J usage is TRBJ2-1; the match to TRBD2 covers 9 bases. CDR3 length: 15 amino acids. Trimming removed 3 bases from V and 8 bases from J; junction bases left unmatched: 9. Per the germline V gene, CDR1 is SGDLS and CDR2 is YYNGEE. The CDR3 here is CASSGLADRSHEQFF. Here the CDR3 DNA reads TGTGCCAGCAGCGGACTAGCGGACCGATCGCATGAGCAGTTCTTC.

This chain connects TRBV9 to TRBJ2-3, with a possible D match to TRBD2 (5 bases). The CDR3 is 17 residues long. Germline V gives CDR1 SGDLS, CDR2 YYNGEE. Trimming took 3 bases from V and 2 from J, leaving 19 bases between them. CDR3 loop: CASSEEDSLYNTDTQYF. The CDR3, as DNA: TGTGCCAGCAGCGAGGAGGACTCTCTCTACAACACAGATACGCAGTATTTT.

J is TRBJ1-1 and V is TRBV7-9, with 8 bases fitting TRBD1. Germline V CDR1 and CDR2: SEHNR, FQNEAQ (reference sequence). V lost 5 bases to trimming and J lost 3 bases; unmatched junction nucleotides: 8. The CDR3 extends over 15 amino acids. The CDR3 loop reads CASSEQTGADTEAFF. CDR3 coding DNA: TGTGCCAGCAGCGAACAGACAGGGGCGGACACTGAAGCTTTCTTT.

This rearrangement joins TRBV7-2 to TRBJ2-1; TRBD2 is a possible D gene (5 bases). The V gene lost 5 bases and the J gene lost 4 bases, with 9 bases spanning the gap. Germline CDR1 and CDR2: SGHTA and FQGNSA. The CDR3 covers 13 residues. CDR3 sequence: CASSLGLYNEQFF. CDR3 coding DNA: TGTGCCAGCAGCCTAGGACTTTACAATGAGCAGTTCTTC.

V gene TRBV11-3 combines with J gene TRBJ2-2, with D tentatively TRBD1 (5 bases). The ends were cut back, 3 bases at V and 6 bases at J, with 8 bases in the middle. The germline V gene encodes CDR1 SGHNT and CDR2 YENEEA. The CDR3 covers 13 residues. This CDR3 is CASSFPGSGELFF. In nucleotides, the CDR3 is TGTGCCAGCAGCTTCCCAGGGTCCGGGGAGCTGTTTTTT.

The chain is built from TRBV7-6 and TRBJ2-3, with D unresolved. The germline gives CDR1 SGHVS, CDR2 FNYEAQ. Deletions cut 5 bases from V and 0 bases from J, with 12 bases between. The CDR3 runs 15 residues. The CDR3 protein is CASSPTSSSTDTQYF. The CDR3 DNA sequence: TGTGCCAGCAGCCCCACCTCTAGTAGCACAGATACGCAGTATTTT. Combining the CDR3 with reference TRBV7-6 and TRBJ2-3 gives the whole variable domain GAGVSQSPRYKVTKRGQDVALRCDPISGHVSLYWYRQALGQGPEFLTYFNYEAQQDKSGLPNDRFSAERPEGSISTLTIQRTEQRDSAMYRCASSPTSSSTDTQYFGPGTRLTVL.

This sequence joins TRBV6-6 and TRBJ2-7, with 10 bases that match TRBD1. Germline V gene lookup returns CDR1 MNHNY and CDR2 SVGAGI (reference sequence). The CDR3 length is 15 residues. After removal of 5 bases from V and 1 base from J, the junction contained 5 bases not matched to a gene. The CDR3 loop reads CASSTRDRGSYEQYF. In DNA form, the CDR3 reads TGTGCCAGCAGTACCCGGGACAGGGGTTCCTACGAGCAGTACTTC.

J is TRBJ2-7 and V is TRBV30; tentatively, D is TRBD2 (6 bases). Trimming took 0 bases from V and 1 from J, leaving 16 bases between them. This CDR3 is 16 amino acids long. The V gene's germline CDR1 is GTSNPN and CDR2 SVGIG (reference sequence). The CDR3 coding sequence is TGTGCCTGGAGTGTCTACCGGCGGGAAGCTTCCTACGAGCAGTACTTC. Residues: CAWSVYRREASYEQYF.

This chain uses TRBV19 with TRBJ2-7; 8 bases are shared with TRBD1. The CDR3 totals 16 residues. The V and J ends lost 6 bases and 3 bases, in that order; junction bases with no gene match: 13. The germline V gene encodes CDR1 LNHDA and CDR2 SQIVND (reference sequence). The CDR3 protein is CASSPSPGGAFYEQYF. DNA of the CDR3: TGTGCCAGTAGCCCCTCCCCAGGGGGCGCGTTCTACGAGCAGTACTTC.

J is TRBJ2-1 and V is TRBV10-3; D perhaps matches TRBD2 (6 bases). Trimming removed 7 bases at V and 5 bases at J, with 12 bases between. This CDR3 contains 13 residues. Germline-derived CDR1 and CDR2 are ENHRY and SYGVKD. The CDR3 sequence: CAITPGLHNEQFF. CDR3 DNA: TGTGCCATCACCCCGGGACTTCACAATGAGCAGTTCTTC.

The chain joins TRBV14 to TRBJ2-3; D may be TRBD2 (5 bases). Trimming cost V 1 base and J 6 bases, with 8 bases left between them. From germline, CDR1 is SGHDN and CDR2 FVKESK. This CDR3 has 13 residues. Here the CDR3 DNA reads TGTGCCAGCAGCCAAGGAGGGTATGATACGCAGTATTTT. Protein product: CASSQGGYDTQYF.

The chain is built from TRBV5-1 and TRBJ1-2; 10 bases match TRBD1. The germline V gene has CDR1 SGHRS and CDR2 YFSETQ. The CDR3 consists of 17 residues. The ends lost 0 bases at V and 7 bases at J; junction bases unmatched: 12. CDR3 sequence: CASSLAPTDRGFSGYTF. As DNA, the CDR3 is TGCGCCAGCAGCTTGGCCCCCACGGACAGGGGGTTCAGTGGCTACACCTTC.

CDR3 sequence (DNA): TGTGCCAGCAGGGCGGGGTATAATTCACCCCTCCACTTT. This codes for CASRAGYNSPLHF. The rearrangement uses TRBV14 and TRBJ1-6; D uncertain. Germline CDR1 SGHDN, CDR2 FVKESK. V was shortened by 6 bases and J by 4 bases, with 7 bases between the two germline ends. This CDR3 spans 13 amino acids.